This T cell receptor beta chain derives from a study of T cell repertoires in cytomegalovirus infection. About the research overall: Indicated by public TCR beta signatures were CMV infection and matching HLA type.

One entry per CDR3 protein results from TCRdb running MiXCR on the reads. The sample carries around 300,000 distinct CDR3 sequences, around 20% recorded once. This clonotype was observed a few times. Its antigen is not known. There are 17 residues in the CDR3. Germline-derived CDR1 and CDR2 are SEHNR and FQNEAQ (reference sequence). The V and J ends lost 1 base and 6 bases, in that order; junction bases with no gene match: 7. The rearrangement uses TRBV7-9 and TRBJ2-1, with 12 bases identical to TRBD2. This TCR derives from a human donor in good health (CMV status not recorded). Some clones in this sample may be carry-over from other donors' samples. Sequencing used cultured PBMCs, obtained from culture after CMV antigen stimulation. CDR3 in amino acids: CASSLDLLAGGTNEQFF. In DNA, the CDR3 is TGTGCCAGCAGCTTAGACCTACTAGCGGGAGGTACCAATGAGCAGTTCTTC.